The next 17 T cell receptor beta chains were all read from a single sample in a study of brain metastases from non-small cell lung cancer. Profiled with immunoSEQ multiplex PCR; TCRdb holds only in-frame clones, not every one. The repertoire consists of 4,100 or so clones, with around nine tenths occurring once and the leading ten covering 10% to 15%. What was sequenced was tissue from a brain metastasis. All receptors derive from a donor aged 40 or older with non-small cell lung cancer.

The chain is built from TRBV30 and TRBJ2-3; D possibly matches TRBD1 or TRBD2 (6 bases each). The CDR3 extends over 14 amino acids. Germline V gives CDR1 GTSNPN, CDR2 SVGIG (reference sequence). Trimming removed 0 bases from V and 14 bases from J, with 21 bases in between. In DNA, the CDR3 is TGTGCCTGGAGTGTGGGGGGCTCTCCTCATGCCCTGTATTTT. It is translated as CAWSVGGSPHALYF.

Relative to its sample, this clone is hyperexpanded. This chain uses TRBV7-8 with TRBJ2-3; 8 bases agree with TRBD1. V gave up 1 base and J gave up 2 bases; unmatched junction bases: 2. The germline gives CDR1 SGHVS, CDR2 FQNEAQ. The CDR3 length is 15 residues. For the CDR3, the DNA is TGTGCCAGCAGCTTAGGGACAGGGCTCACAGATACGCAGTATTTT. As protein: CASSLGTGLTDTQYF.

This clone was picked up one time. The CDR3 coding sequence is TGTGCCAGCAGCTCTCGACAGGGTGGGGACTCACCCCTCCACTTT. Translation gives CASSSRQGGDSPLHF. The rearrangement uses TRBV7-9 and TRBJ1-6; 7 bases map to TRBD1. Looked up from germline, CDR1 is SEHNR and CDR2 is FQNEAQ (reference sequence). Trimming took 4 bases from V and 10 from J; bases not matched to a gene: 10. This CDR3 has 15 amino acids.

The chain's CDR3 is CARRARGRQYNSPLHF. The CDR3 nucleotides are TGTGCCAGAAGGGCCCGGGGACGGCAATATAATTCACCCCTCCACTTT. The gene calls are TRBV5-3 and TRBJ1-6; TRBD1 might be the D (5 bases). TRBV5-3 is annotated as an ORF whose role is uncertain. The CDR3 runs to 16 residues. V lost 5 bases, J lost 4 bases, and 16 bases lay in between.

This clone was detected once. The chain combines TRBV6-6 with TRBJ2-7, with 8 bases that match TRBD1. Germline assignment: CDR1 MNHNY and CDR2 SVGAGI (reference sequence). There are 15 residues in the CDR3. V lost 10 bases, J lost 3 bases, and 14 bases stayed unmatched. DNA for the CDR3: TGTGCCAACGGGACAGGTGCCCCACTTCGCTACGAGCAGTACTTC. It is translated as CANGTGAPLRYEQYF.

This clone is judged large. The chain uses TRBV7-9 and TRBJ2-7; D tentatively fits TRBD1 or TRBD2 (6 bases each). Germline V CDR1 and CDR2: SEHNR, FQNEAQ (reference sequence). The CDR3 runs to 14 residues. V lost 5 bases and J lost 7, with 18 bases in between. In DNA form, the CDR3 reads TGTGCCAGCAGCCGAGTTGGGGGGCGCGGGGAGCAGTACTTC. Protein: CASSRVGGRGEQYF.

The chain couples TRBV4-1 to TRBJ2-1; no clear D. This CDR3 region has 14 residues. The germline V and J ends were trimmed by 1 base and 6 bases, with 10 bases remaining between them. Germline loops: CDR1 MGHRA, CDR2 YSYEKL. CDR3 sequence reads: CASSQVSSPNEQFF. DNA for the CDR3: TGCGCCAGCAGCCAAGTATCCAGCCCCAATGAGCAGTTCTTC.

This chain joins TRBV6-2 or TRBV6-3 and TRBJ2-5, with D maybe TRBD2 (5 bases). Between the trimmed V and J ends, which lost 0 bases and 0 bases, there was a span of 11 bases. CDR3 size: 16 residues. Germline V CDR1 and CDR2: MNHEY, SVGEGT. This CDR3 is CASSYSRTSNQETQYF. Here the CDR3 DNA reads TGTGCCAGCAGTTACTCGCGGACTTCAAACCAAGAGACCCAGTACTTC.

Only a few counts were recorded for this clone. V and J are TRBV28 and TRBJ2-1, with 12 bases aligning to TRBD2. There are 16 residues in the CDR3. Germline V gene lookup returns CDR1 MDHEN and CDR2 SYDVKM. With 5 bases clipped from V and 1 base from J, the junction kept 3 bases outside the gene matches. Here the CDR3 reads CASSPGLAGSYNEQFF. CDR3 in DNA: TGTGCCAGCAGTCCAGGACTAGCGGGATCCTACAATGAGCAGTTCTTC.

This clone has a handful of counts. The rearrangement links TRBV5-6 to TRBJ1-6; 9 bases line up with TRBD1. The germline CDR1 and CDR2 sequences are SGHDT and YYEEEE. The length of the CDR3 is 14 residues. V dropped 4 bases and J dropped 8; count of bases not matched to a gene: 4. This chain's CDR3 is CASSPGQGHSPLHF. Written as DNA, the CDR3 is TGTGCCAGCAGCCCTGGACAGGGGCATTCACCCCTCCACTTT.

This CDR3 is CASSPEHVNTEAFF. The CDR3 nucleotides are TGTGCCAGCAGCCCGGAACATGTGAACACTGAAGCTTTCTTT. The chain carries TRBV7-8 and TRBJ1-1; D is uncertain. This CDR3 region has 14 residues. CDR1 and CDR2 (germline): SGHVS, FQNEAQ. Trimming cost V 5 bases and J 0 bases, with 10 bases left between them.

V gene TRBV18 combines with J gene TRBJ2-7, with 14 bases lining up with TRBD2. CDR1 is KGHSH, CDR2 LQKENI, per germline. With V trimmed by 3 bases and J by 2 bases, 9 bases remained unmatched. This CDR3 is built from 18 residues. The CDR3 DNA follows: TGTGCCAGCTCACCGCGGACTGGACTAGCGGGGGGTACCTACGAGCAGTACTTC. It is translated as CASSPRTGLAGGTYEQYF.

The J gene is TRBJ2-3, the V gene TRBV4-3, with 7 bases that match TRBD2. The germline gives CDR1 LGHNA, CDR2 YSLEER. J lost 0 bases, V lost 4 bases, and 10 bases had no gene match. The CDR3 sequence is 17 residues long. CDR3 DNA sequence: TGCGCCAGCAGCCCCTCCGGGGGGACCGGCAGCACAGATACGCAGTATTTT. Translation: CASSPSGGTGSTDTQYF.

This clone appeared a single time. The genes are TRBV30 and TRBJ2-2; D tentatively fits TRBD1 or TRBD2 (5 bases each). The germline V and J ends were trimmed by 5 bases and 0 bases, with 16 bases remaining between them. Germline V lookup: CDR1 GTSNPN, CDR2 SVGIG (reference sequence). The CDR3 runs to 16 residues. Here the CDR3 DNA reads TGTGCCTGGGAACTAGGGGTTACGACGAACACCGGGGAGCTGTTTTTT. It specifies CAWELGVTTNTGELFF.

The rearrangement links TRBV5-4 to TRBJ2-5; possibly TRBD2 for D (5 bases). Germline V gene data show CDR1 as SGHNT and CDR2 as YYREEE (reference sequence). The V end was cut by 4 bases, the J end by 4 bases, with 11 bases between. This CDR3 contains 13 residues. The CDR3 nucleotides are TGTGCCAGCAGCCCAGGAGGAGGAGAGACCCAGTACTTC. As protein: CASSPGGGETQYF. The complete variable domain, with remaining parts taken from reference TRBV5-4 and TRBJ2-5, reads ETGVTQSPTHLIKTRGQQVTLRCSSQSGHNTVSWYQQALGQGPQFIFQYYREEENGRGNFPPRFSGLQFPNYSSELNVNALELDDSALYLCASSPGGGETQYFGPGTRLLVL.

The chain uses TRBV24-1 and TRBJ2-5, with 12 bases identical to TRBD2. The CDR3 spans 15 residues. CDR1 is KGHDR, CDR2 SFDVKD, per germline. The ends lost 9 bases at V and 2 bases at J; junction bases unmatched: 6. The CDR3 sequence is CATEGTSGPQETQYF. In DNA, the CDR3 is TGTGCCACCGAAGGGACTAGCGGGCCTCAAGAGACCCAGTACTTC.

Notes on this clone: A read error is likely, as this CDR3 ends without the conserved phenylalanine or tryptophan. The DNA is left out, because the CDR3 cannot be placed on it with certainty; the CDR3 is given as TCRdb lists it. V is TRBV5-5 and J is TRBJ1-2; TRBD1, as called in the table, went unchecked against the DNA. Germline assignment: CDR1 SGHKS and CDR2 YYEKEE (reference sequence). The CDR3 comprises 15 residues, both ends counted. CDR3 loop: CASSLGQGYLFNLKL.